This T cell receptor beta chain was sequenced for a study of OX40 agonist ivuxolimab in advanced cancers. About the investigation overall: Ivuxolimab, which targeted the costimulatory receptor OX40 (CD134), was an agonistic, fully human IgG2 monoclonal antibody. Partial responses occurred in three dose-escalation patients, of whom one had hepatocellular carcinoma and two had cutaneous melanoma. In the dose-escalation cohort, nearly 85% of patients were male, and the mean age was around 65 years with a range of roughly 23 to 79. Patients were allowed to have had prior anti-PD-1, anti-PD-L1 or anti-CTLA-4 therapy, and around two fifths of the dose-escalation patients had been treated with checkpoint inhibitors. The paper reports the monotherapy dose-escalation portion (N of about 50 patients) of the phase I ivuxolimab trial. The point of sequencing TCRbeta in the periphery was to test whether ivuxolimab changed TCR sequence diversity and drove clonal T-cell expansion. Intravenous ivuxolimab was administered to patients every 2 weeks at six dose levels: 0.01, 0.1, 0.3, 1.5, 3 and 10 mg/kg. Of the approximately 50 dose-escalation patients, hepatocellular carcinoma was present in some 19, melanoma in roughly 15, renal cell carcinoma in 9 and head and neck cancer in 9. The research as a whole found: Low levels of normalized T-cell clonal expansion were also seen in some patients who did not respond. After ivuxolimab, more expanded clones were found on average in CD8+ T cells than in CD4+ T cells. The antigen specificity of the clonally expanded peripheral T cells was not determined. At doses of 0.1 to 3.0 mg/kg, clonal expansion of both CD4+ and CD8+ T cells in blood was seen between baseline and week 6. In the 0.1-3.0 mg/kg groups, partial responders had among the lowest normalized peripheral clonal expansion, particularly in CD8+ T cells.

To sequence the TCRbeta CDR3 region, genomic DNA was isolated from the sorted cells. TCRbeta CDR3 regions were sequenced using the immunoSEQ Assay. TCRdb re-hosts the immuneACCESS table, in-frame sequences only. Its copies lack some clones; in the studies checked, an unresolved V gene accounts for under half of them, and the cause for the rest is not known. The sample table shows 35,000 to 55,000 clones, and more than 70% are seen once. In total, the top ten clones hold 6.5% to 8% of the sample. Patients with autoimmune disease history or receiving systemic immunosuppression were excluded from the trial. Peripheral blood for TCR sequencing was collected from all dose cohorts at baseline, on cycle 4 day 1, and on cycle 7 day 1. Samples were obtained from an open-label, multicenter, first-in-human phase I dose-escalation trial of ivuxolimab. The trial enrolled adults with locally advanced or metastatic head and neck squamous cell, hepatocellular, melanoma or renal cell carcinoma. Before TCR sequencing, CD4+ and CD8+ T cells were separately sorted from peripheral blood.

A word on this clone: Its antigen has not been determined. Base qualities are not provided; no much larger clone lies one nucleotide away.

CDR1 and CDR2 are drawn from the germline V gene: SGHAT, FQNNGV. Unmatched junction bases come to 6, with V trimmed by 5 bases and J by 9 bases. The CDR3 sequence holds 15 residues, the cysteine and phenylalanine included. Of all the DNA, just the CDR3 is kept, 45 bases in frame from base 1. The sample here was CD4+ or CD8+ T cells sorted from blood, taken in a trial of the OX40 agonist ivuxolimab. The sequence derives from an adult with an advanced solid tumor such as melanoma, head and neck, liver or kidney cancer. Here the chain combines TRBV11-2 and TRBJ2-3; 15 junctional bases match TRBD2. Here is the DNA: TGTGCCAGCAGCCCGTGGACTAGCGGGAGGGCCACGCAGTATTTT. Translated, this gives CASSPWTSGRATQYF.